There are a few counts of the clone carrying this TCR beta chain. Its antigen is currently unknown. The CDR3 totals 14 residues. Trimming cost V 6 bases and J 3 bases, with 14 bases left between them. Germline V gives CDR1 MNHNS, CDR2 SASEGT. This sample is drawn from a study of esophageal squamous cell carcinoma under preoperative chemotherapy. The overall study: Both tumor-infiltrating lymphocytes and peripheral blood T cells were profiled.

The study's findings and limits: Peripheral T cells showed a significant TCR diversity increase after chemotherapy, unlike tumor-infiltrating lymphocytes. After paclitaxel-nedaplatin, abundant clones were more likely to contract than amplify.

The time point was: after preoperative PTX-NDP chemotherapy. Patients received paclitaxel-nedaplatin as preoperative chemotherapy before surgery. TCRdb reanalysed the PCR reads using MiXCR and keeps one entry per CDR3 protein. Of roughly 20,000 distinct CDR3 sequences listed, around 42% were seen once; the top ten hold about 31%. The material was obtained from a patient given preoperative chemotherapy. The sequence was obtained from a human donor with esophageal squamous cell carcinoma. The donor label of this sample is uncertain. The rearrangement joins TRBV6-1 to TRBJ1-1; no definite D call. The CDR3 loop is CASSRGILYTEAFF. The DNA of the CDR3 is TGTGCCAGCAGCCGGGGTATTTTGTACACTGAAGCTTTCTTT.